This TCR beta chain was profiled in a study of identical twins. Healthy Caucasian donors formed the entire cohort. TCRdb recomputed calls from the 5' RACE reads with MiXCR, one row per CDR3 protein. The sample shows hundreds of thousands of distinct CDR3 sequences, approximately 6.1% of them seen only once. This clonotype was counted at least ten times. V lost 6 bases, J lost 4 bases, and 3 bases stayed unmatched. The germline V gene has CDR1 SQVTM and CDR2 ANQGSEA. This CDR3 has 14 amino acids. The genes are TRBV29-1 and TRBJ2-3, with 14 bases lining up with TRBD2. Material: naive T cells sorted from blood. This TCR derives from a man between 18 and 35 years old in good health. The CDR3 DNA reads TGCAGCGTGGGACTAGCGGGAGTTTCAGATACGCAGTATTTT. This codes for CSVGLAGVSDTQYF.